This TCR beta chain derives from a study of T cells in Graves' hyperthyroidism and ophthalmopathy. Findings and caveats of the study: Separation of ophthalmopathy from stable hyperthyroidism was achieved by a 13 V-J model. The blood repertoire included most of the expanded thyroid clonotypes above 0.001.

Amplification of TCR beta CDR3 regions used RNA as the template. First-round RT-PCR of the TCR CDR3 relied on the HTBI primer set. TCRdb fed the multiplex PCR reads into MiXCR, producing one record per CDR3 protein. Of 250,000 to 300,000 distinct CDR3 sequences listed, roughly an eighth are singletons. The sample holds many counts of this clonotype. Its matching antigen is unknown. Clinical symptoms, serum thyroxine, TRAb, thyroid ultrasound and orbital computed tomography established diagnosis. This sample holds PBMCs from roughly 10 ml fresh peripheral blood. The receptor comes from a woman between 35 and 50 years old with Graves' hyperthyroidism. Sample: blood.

CDR3 bases: TGTGCCAGCAGTGTTTCCAGGGACTCCTACGAGCAGTACTTC. This gives the protein CASSVSRDSYEQYF. V is TRBV2 and J is TRBJ2-7; tentatively, D is TRBD1 (5 bases). Germline-derived CDR1 and CDR2 are SNHLY and FYNNEI. Trimming removed 4 bases from V and 0 bases from J, with 10 bases in between. CDR3 length: 14 amino acids.